This TCR beta chain was found in a study of shared clonotypes between healthy human individuals. The CDR3 runs to 15 residues. CDR1 is WNHNN and CDR2 is SYGVQD in the germline V gene (reference sequence). Germline trimming cut 3 bases from V and 3 bases from J; bases unmatched to any gene: 6. Only in-frame clones appear in the TCRdb table, and some are missing; sequencing was by immunoSEQ multiplex PCR. The repertoire holds millions of clones, approximately 95% seen once, with 0.13% in the top ten. The sequence was collected from a man between 18 and 35 years old in good health. Sequencing was carried out using naive CD4+ T cells sorted from blood. Subset given: CD45RA+ positively selected. The chain uses TRBV10-1 and TRBJ2-7; 9 bases are shared with TRBD2. CDR3 nucleotide sequence: TGCGCCAGCAGTGATGGCCTAGCGGGAATCTACGAGCAGTACTTC. Encoded protein: CASSDGLAGIYEQYF.